This T cell receptor beta chain originates from a study of cytomegalovirus exposure and HLA in healthy donors. Study as a whole: It was reported in a later analysis that the same platform had been used for the approximately 110 validation repertoires as for the 666 first-cohort repertoires.

This CDR3 is 18 amino acids long. Germline CDR1 reads MGHRA; CDR2 reads YSYEKL. J lost 3 bases, V lost 0 bases, and 5 bases had no gene match. Separate from the roughly 670-subject first cohort, the roughly 120-subject validation cohort was the one that the donors belonged to. Only in-frame clones appear in the TCRdb table, and some are missing; sequencing was by immunoSEQ multiplex PCR. The data contain fewer than 250,000 clones, around four fifths of them singletons. This TCR was sampled from a woman in her 30s in good health and CMV-seropositive. This chain uses TRBV4-1 with TRBJ2-3; 14 bases are shared with TRBD2. The material sequenced was PBMCs. CDR3 protein: CASSQDHGTSGRTDTQYF. CDR3 in DNA: TGCGCCAGCAGCCAAGATCATGGGACTAGCGGGAGAACAGATACGCAGTATTTT.